The clone carrying this TCR beta chain has just one count. The antigen remains undetermined. Samples with a second dose at about 4 or about 12 weeks were pooled together. The sample originates from a study of T cell responses to AZD1222 COVID-19 vaccine. V lost 0 bases, J lost 4 bases, and 5 bases stayed unmatched. There are 14 residues in the CDR3. CDR1 GTSNPN and CDR2 SVGIG come from the germline V gene (reference sequence). Repertoires were generated with immunoSEQ multiplex PCR, while TCRdb's copy carries only in-frame clones and drops some. Altogether around 100,000 clones are present, around 87% being singletons, with the ten largest covering roughly a tenth. Notes on the study in general: Samples come after the peak T cell response, not at day 14. Nearly half of spike-specific TCRs reportedly target variant regions that are unmutated in the B.1.351 and B.1.1.7 variants. The donors showed a predominance of white British ancestry and of females, with possible underestimation of clonal diversity.

The rearrangement joins TRBV30 to TRBJ2-7, with 8 bases aligning to TRBD1. The starting material was peripheral blood, obtained 28 days after the second AZD1222 dose. The receptor was derived from an adult who received the AZD1222 COVID-19 vaccine. In DNA, the CDR3 is TGTGCCTGGAGTGTACAGGGGGGCGGGTACGAGCAGTACTTC. Amino acids: CAWSVQGGGYEQYF. Full variable domain (outside the CDR3, taken from reference TRBV30 and TRBJ2-7): SQTIHQWPATLVQPVGSPLSLECTVEGTSNPNLYWYRQAAGRGLQLLFYSVGIGQISSEVPQNLSASRPQDRQFILSSKKLLLSDSGFYLCAWSVQGGGYEQYFGPGTRLTVT.